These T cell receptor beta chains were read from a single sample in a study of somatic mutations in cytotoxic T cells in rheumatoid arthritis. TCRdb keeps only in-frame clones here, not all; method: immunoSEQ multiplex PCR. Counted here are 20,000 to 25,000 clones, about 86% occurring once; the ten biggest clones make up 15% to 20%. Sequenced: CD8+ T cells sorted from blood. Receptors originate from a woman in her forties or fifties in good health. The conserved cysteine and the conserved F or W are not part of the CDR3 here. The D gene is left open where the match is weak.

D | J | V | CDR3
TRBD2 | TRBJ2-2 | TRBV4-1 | ASSQGASGGFGGELF
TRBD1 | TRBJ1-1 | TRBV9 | ASSVDGQGSHTEAF
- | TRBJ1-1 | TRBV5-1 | ASSPGGGEGEAF
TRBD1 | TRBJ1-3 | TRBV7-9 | ASSPDGQVGNTIY
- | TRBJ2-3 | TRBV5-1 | ASSPNESGGTQY
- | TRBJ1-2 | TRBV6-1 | ASSEIFGRNSNYGYT
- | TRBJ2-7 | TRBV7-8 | ASSLEAGSFYEQY
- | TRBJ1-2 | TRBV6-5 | ASMGTHYGYT
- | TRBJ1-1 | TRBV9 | ASSVSGRMNTEAF
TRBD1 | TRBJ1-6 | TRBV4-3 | ASSQDSSGQGYSPLH
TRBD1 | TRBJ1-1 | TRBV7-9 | ASSLAGGQAEAF
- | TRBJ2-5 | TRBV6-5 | ASSYSSGRGIETQY
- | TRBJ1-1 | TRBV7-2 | ASSSGDWRNTEAF
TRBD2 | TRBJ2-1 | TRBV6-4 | ASSDRTSGDYNEQF
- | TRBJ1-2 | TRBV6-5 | ASRKTDFVYGYT
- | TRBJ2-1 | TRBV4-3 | ASSQVPAGTPNEQF
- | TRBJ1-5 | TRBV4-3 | ASSQDTGYDQPQH
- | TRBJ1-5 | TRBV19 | ASSMFAGRNLYSNQPQH
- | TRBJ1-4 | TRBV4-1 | ASSQDSAGSNEKLF
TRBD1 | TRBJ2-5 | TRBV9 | ASSGGTGGAETQY
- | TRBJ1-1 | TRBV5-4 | ASSLGGQIYTEAF
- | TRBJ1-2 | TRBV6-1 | ASSEEAAANYGYT
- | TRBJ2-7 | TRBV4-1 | ASSYDRLGVEQY
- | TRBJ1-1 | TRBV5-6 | ASSLWGQNTEAF
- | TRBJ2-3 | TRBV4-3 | ASSPSGSGGADTQY
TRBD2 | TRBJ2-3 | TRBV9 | ASSVATSGASTDTQY
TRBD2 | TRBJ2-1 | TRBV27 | ASQRDSGASYNEQF
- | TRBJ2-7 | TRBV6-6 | ASSYEVEPYEQY
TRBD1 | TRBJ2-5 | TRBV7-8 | ASSATGGQETQY
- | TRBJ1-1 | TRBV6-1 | ASIVGGALTEAF
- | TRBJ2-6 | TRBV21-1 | ASSKARSAGANVLT
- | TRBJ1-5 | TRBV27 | ASSGGAANQPQH
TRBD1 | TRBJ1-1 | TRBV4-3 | ASSQDVEGGAWYTEAF
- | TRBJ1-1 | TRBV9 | ASSGGTGSTEAF
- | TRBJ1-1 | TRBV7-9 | ASSPQGPVTEAF
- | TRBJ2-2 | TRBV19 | ASSSLANTGELF
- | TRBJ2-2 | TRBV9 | ASRQGLTGELF
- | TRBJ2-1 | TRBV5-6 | ASSFGYDYNEQF
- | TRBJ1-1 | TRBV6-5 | ASSYGEGPLTEAF
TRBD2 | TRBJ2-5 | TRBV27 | ASGASGQETQY
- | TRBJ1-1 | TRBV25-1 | ATRTANTEAF
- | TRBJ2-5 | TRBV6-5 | ASRAGTRTQY
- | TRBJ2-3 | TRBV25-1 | ASLGDTQY
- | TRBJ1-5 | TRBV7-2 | ASSSLGSRNQPQH
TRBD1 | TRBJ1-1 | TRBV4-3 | ASSQDSQGASEAF
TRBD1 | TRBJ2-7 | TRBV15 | ATSRDRGQEQY
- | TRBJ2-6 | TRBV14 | ASSQGGRGPYSGANVLT
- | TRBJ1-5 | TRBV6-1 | ASSPLSGSGQPQH
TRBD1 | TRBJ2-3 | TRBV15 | ATSRERTGSDTQY
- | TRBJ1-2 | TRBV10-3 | AISDEGVVGYT
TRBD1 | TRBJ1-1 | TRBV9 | ASSAGTETEAF